This T cell receptor beta chain is drawn from a study of tumor and adjacent non-tumor tissue in lung cancer (dated by TCRdb to between 2017 and 2018). Regarding the research as a whole: Patients with adenocarcinoma (12), squamous cell carcinoma (2) and small cell lung cancer (1) were included in the cohort. The 15 enrolled patients, of whom 10 were men and 5 were women, were aged roughly 30 to 76 years and were diagnosed with TNM stage I to III disease. The study compared bulk TCRbeta repertoires from lung tumor tissue and matched distant non-tumor lung tissue of over 13 lung cancer patients. TCRbeta CDR3 sequencing was performed on 25 to 30 paired specimens, with one tumor sample and one normal lung sample collected per patient. In total, sequencing yielded 95 million to 150 million productive TCRbeta reads, which works out to an average of around 4.2 million reads per sample.

Study-wide conclusions, independent of this receptor: A significantly larger cumulative share of the repertoire was made up by the top 100 clones in normal lung than in tumor tissue. Tumor tissue showed significantly higher TCR diversity (inverse Simpson) than normal lung tissue, at around 450 vs 150 (P = 0.0075, Mann-Whitney U test). Because peripheral blood was not sequenced, blood TCRbeta repertoires in the lung cancer patients of the study were not examined. TCR diversity was significantly higher in younger patients, and higher tumor TCR diversity was associated with shorter overall and disease-free survival. Neither the sequencing platform nor unique molecular identifiers are named or mentioned anywhere in the methods. Only 15 or so patients were included in the cohort, and the need for larger samples and more detailed clinical data was noted by the authors.

The CDR3 starts with the cysteine, ends with the phenylalanine, and has 12 residues. Of the read, only the CDR3 DNA is kept; its 36 bases are in frame from base 1. Bulk unsorted tissue served as the source for RNA extraction, and RNA quality was assessed using a NanoDrop ND-1000 and an Agilent 2100. Newly diagnosed lung cancer patients without prior chemotherapy who had been admitted for thoracic surgery in China between August and November 2014 were enrolled as donors. Anyone who had undergone radiotherapy or chemotherapy before, or who had another cancer at the same time, was left out of the study. Pieces of surgical tissue measuring roughly 1-2.2 cm3 were kept in RNAlater solution and held at -80 degrees C until needed. To note about this clonotype: Its antigen specificity is not known. It may be a read error: a sequence one base away is much more abundant.

Receptor amplification or capture employed multiplex PCR. TCRdb records Illumina HiSeq 2500 as the sequencer. TCRbeta libraries were constructed through three rounds of nested PCR with primers (Table S4) according to protocols modified from ARM-PCR. Before sequencing, PCR products in the 200-500 bp range were cut out of the gel and cleaned up using the QIAquick gel extraction kit. In the authors' own workflow: Trimmomatic was used to clean the reads, FLASH merged the cleaned reads into complete CDR3 sequences, and MiTCR assigned the sequences to V(D)J germline segments. VDJtools was used to compute clonal diversity as the inverse Simpson's index. In-frame sequences without a premature stop codon were defined as productive reads. TCRdb's own reprocessing of the public reads used fastp at Q25 and MiXCR and kept productive beta chains. CDR3 protein duplicates are merged, each entry listing the most common genes and DNA. TCRdb, not the authors, supplied the V and J calls. The sample includes over 100,000 distinct CDR3 sequences, with roughly 75% observed a single time. Together, the top ten hold 37% of the sample.

The receptor's source is a woman aged 60-75 years with non-small cell lung cancer. Input material: lung tumor tissue. The chain is made from TRBV12-3 or TRBV12-4 and TRBJ1-1; 7 bases in the middle match TRBD1. The DNA sequence is as follows: TGTGACAGCAGTTTCCGACAGGGAACAACTTTCTTT. Its protein product is CDSSFRQGTTFF.